This T cell receptor beta chain stems from a study of blood T cell repertoires in COVID-19. For the study at large: Whether acute or convalescent, the COVID-19 samples came from the United States, Italy and Spain.

Generated by immunoSEQ multiplex PCR, the TCRdb table keeps only in-frame clones and is missing some. This sample has around 90,000 clones, with 70% to 90% found just once. V lost 3 bases, J lost 0 bases, and 15 bases lay in between. Germline V lookup: CDR1 LGHDT, CDR2 YNNKEL (reference sequence). CDR3 size: 17 residues. There are a few counts of this clone. The sequenced material came from peripheral blood. The TCR comes from a human donor in a cohort sampled during active COVID-19. V usage is TRBV3-1 (or the pseudogene TRBV3-2) and J usage is TRBJ1-5; weak D call: TRBD1 (5 bases). The CDR3 region is CASSQADSLYSNQPQHF. CDR3 bases: TGTGCCAGCAGCCAGGCTGACAGTCTCTATAGCAATCAGCCCCAGCATTTT.